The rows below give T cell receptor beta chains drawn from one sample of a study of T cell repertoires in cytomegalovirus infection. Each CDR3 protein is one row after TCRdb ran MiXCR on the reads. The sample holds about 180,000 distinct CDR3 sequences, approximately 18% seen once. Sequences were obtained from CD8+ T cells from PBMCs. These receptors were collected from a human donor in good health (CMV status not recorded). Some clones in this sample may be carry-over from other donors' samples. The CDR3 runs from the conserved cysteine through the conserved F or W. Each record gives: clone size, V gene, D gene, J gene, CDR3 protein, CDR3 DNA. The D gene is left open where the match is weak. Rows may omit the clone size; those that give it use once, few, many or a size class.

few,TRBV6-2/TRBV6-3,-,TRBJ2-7,CASSFRTGFPYEQYF,TGTGCCAGCAGTTTCCGCACAGGGTTCCCCTACGAGCAGTACTTC
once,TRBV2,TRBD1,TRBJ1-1,CASCNRGESTEAFF,TGTGCCAGCTGCAACAGGGGCGAAAGCACTGAAGCTTTCTTT
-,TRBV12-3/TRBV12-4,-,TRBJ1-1,CASSPRTALNTEAFF,TGTGCCAGCAGTCCGCGGACGGCCCTGAACACTGAAGCTTTCTTT
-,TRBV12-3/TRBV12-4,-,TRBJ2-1,CASSLGAAGFF,TGTGCCAGCAGTTTAGGCGCAGCGGGGTTCTTC
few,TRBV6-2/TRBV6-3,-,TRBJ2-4,CASSYAEGALAKNIQYF,TGTGCCAGCAGTTACGCCGAGGGAGCACTAGCCAAAAACATTCAGTACTTC
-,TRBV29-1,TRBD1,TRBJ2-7,CSVEESDRGYEQYF,TGCAGCGTTGAGGAAAGTGACAGGGGCTACGAGCAGTACTTC
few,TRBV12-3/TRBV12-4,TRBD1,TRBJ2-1,CASSVPGQGVDEQFF,TGTGCCAGCAGTGTACCGGGACAGGGGGTCGATGAGCAGTTCTTC
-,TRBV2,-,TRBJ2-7,CASTPGTYEQYF,TGTGCCAGCACACCGGGGACCTACGAGCAGTACTTC
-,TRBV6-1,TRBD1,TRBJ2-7,CASSEVDRVGEQYF,TGTGCCAGCAGTGAAGTGGACAGGGTCGGCGAGCAGTACTTC
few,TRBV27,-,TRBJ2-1,CASSLLQGKAFF,TGTGCCAGCAGTTTATTACAGGGAAAGGCGTTCTTC
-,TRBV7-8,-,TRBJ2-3,CATLRGNTQYF,TGTGCCACATTACGGGGAAATACGCAGTATTTT
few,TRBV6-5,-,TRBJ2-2,CASSYERTRTGELFF,TGTGCCAGCAGTTACGAGCGGACCCGAACCGGGGAGCTGTTTTTT
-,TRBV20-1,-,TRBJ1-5,CSARDLAREGQPQHF,TGCAGTGCTAGAGATCTCGCCAGGGAAGGTCAGCCCCAGCATTTT
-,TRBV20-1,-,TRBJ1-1,CSARPDTANTEAFF,TGCAGTGCTAGACCGGATACAGCGAACACTGAAGCTTTCTTT
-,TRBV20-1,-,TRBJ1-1,CSAKGSSTTEAFF,TGCAGTGCTAAGGGCAGTTCGACCACTGAAGCTTTCTTT
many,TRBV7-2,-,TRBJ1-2,CASSLGANYGYTF,TGTGCCAGCAGCTTAGGGGCTAACTATGGCTACACCTTC
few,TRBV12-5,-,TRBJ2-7,CASGLAGLNYEQYF,TGTGCTAGTGGTTTGGCGGGGCTCAACTACGAGCAGTACTTC
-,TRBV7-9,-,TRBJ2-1,CASRSLLGSTLSGEQFF,TGTGCCAGCAGAAGCCTGTTGGGCAGCACTCTAAGTGGTGAGCAGTTCTTC
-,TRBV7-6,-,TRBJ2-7,CASSLNPTYEQYF,TGTGCCAGCAGCTTAAACCCAACCTACGAGCAGTACTTC
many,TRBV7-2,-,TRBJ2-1,CASSLAVSDYNEQFF,TGTGCCAGCAGCTTAGCTGTTTCGGACTACAATGAGCAGTTCTTC
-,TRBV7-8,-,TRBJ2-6,CASSLAGSVYTGANVLTF,TGTGCCAGCAGCTTAGCGGGCAGTGTCTATACTGGGGCCAACGTCCTGACTTTC
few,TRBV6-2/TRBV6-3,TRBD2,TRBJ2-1,CASSYSSLAGAQRAYNEQFF,TGTGCCAGCAGTTACTCGAGTCTAGCGGGGGCCCAAAGGGCCTACAATGAGCAGTTCTTC
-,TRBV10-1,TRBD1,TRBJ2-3,CASSESDGVNPAGTETDTQYF,TGCGCCAGCAGTGAGTCCGATGGAGTAAACCCTGCCGGGACAGAAACAGATACGCAGTATTTT
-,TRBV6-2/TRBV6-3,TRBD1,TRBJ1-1,CASSTTGKAFF,TGTGCCAGCAGTACGACAGGGAAAGCTTTCTTT
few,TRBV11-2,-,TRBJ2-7,CASSFGAGSYEQYF,TGTGCCAGCAGCTTCGGAGCTGGGTCCTACGAGCAGTACTTC
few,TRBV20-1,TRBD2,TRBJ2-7,CSAGFSGSYEQYF,TGCAGTGCTGGGTTTAGCGGGAGCTACGAGCAGTACTTC
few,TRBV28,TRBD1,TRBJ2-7,CASASAGGVEQYF,TGTGCCAGCGCTTCAGCAGGGGGCGTCGAGCAGTACTTC
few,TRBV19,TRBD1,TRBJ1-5,CASKLSRDRQPQHF,TGTGCCAGTAAACTTTCAAGGGACAGGCAGCCCCAGCATTTT
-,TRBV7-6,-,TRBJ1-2,CASSQYTEGYTF,TGTGCCAGCAGCCAATACACGGAGGGCTACACCTTC
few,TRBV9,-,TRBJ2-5,CASSVADTPQETQYF,TGTGCCAGCAGCGTAGCGGATACCCCCCAAGAGACCCAGTACTTC
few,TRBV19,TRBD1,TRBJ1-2,CASTAGGGYGYTF,TGTGCCAGTACCGCAGGGGGAGGCTATGGCTACACCTTC
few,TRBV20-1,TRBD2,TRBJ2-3,CSARDGRTSGTDTQYF,TGCAGTGCTAGAGATGGGAGGACTAGCGGGACAGATACGCAGTATTTT
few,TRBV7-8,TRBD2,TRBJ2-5,CASSLLWAGGPRETQYF,TGTGCCAGCAGCCTACTTTGGGCGGGGGGGCCCAGGGAGACCCAGTACTTC
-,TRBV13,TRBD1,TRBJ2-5,CASSHDREETQYF,TGTGCCAGCAGCCACGACAGGGAAGAGACCCAGTACTTC
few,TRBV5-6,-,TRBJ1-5,CASSFKRSNQPQHF,TGTGCCAGCAGCTTCAAGAGGAGCAATCAGCCCCAGCATTTT
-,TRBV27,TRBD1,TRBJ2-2,CDSRRDRDTGELFF,TGTGACAGCCGCCGGGACAGGGACACCGGGGAGCTGTTTTTT
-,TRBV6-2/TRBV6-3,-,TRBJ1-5,CASSYVAGHGNQPQHF,TGTGCCAGCAGTTATGTAGCGGGGCACGGCAATCAGCCCCAGCATTTT
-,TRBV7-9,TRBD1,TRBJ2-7,CASSSGTGGTYEQYF,TGTGCCAGCAGCTCCGGGACAGGGGGGACCTACGAGCAGTACTTC
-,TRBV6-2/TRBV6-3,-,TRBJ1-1,CASRLPPGRPSEAFF,TGTGCCAGCAGACTCCCCCCGGGCCGCCCTAGTGAAGCTTTCTTT
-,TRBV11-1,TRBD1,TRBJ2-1,CASSPGTGVFFYNEQFF,TGTGCCAGCAGCCCCGGGACAGGCGTCTTCTTTTACAATGAGCAGTTCTTC
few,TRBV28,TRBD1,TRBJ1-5,CASRDRGQLSNQPQHF,TGTGCCAGCAGGGACAGGGGCCAACTTAGCAATCAGCCCCAGCATTTT
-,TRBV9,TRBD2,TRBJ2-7,CASSPGLAAPYEQYF,TGTGCCAGCAGCCCTGGACTAGCGGCGCCCTACGAGCAGTACTTC
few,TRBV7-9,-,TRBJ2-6,CASKDPQGRANVLTF,TGTGCCAGCAAAGACCCTCAGGGCAGAGCCAACGTCCTGACTTTC
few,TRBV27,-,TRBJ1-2,CASSLSAGAHYGYTF,TGTGCCAGCAGCCTCTCCGCGGGGGCACATTATGGCTACACCTTC
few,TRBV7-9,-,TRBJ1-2,CASSLDAGVGYTF,TGTGCCAGCAGCTTAGATGCAGGGGTAGGCTACACCTTC
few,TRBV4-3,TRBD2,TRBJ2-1,CASSQDSRGSSYNEQFF,TGCGCCAGCAGCCAAGACTCGCGGGGGAGCTCCTACAATGAGCAGTTCTTC
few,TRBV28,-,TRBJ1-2,CASSLYRVYGYTF,TGTGCCAGCAGTTTATATAGGGTCTATGGCTACACCTTC
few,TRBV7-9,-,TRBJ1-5,CASSPKGWDQPQHF,TGTGCCAGCAGCCCCAAGGGTTGGGATCAGCCCCAGCATTTT
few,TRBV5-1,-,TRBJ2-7,CASRQTYKGYEQYF,TGCGCCAGCCGACAGACCTACAAGGGTTACGAGCAGTACTTC
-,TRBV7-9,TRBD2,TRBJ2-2,CASSLVGLVNTGELFF,TGTGCCAGCAGCTTAGTGGGACTAGTAAACACCGGGGAGCTGTTTTTT
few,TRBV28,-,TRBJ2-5,CASRTASGAQETQYF,TGTGCCAGCAGAACTGCATCAGGGGCCCAAGAGACCCAGTACTTC
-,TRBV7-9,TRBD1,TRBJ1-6,CASSLRPKAEGAPNNSPLHF,TGTGCCAGCAGCTTACGGCCAAAGGCAGAGGGGGCTCCCAATAATTCACCCCTCCACTTT
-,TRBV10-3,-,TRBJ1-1,CAISESGNVGYTEAFF,TGTGCCATCAGTGAGTCCGGTAACGTCGGTTACACTGAAGCTTTCTTT
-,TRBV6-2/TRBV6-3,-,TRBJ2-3,CASSYFSGGGPTDTQYF,TGTGCCAGCAGTTACTTCTCTGGTGGGGGGCCGACAGATACGCAGTATTTT
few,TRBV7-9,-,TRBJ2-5,CASRPLNQETQYF,TGTGCCAGCAGACCTCTGAACCAAGAGACCCAGTACTTC
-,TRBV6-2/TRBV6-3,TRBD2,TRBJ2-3,CASSYSRWTSGGDTQYF,TGTGCCAGCAGTTACTCGAGGTGGACTAGCGGGGGAGATACGCAGTATTTT
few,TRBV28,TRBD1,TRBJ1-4,CASSTLDRVGEKLFF,TGTGCCAGCAGTACCCTTGACAGGGTGGGTGAAAAACTGTTTTTT